A single sample gave rise to the 22 T cell receptor beta chains below, sequenced in a study of cytomegalovirus exposure and HLA in healthy donors. PCR involved 60 Vbeta and 13 Jbeta primers. Here immunoSEQ multiplex PCR was the method, and the copy in TCRdb shows in-frame clones only, minus some. This repertoire shows about 210,000 clones, approximately 81% found once; its top ten account for about 3.1%. Sequencing used PBMCs. These receptors were collected from a man aged 25-45 years in good health and CMV-seronegative.

V is TRBV10-2 and J is TRBJ2-3; D is perhaps TRBD2 (5 bases). V was pared by 10 bases and J by 6 bases, with 17 bases between. Germline V gene lookup returns CDR1 WSHSY and CDR2 SAAADI. The CDR3 loop spans 13 amino acids. CDR3 DNA: TGCGCCACCGGTCGGGATTTTGGGGATACGCAGTATTTT. It yields the protein CATGRDFGDTQYF.

The J gene is TRBJ1-1, the V gene TRBV4-2, with a weak D call TRBD1 (6 bases). Trimming shortened V by 2 bases and J by 1 base, and 14 bases separated the two germline ends. The V gene's germline CDR1 is LGHNA and CDR2 YNFKEQ. The CDR3 loop spans 16 amino acids. CDR3 nucleotide sequence: TGTGCCAGCAGCCAACAGGCTCAGGGGCCGAACACTGAAGCTTTCTTT. It is translated as CASSQQAQGPNTEAFF.

The rearrangement uses TRBV7-3 and TRBJ2-7; perhaps TRBD2 as D (5 bases). V gave up 0 bases and J gave up 7 bases, with 10 bases separating them. The CDR3 has 13 amino acids. The germline V gene encodes CDR1 SGHTA and CDR2 FQGTGA. Here the CDR3 reads CASSLTRENEQYF. In DNA form, the CDR3 reads TGTGCCAGCAGCTTAACTCGGGAAAATGAGCAGTACTTC.

Comments on this clone: Other DNA sequences in this sample translate to the same CDR3. The V and J genes are TRBV5-6 and TRBJ2-7, with 10 bases lining up with TRBD2. This CDR3 is built from 14 residues. The V gene's germline CDR1 is SGHDT and CDR2 YYEEEE. V lost 2 bases to trimming and J lost 2 bases; unmatched junction nucleotides: 1. The CDR3 spells CASSLAGGPYEQYF. The CDR3 DNA sequence: TGTGCCAGCAGCTTAGCGGGGGGGCCCTACGAGCAGTACTTC.

The V call is TRBV12-2, the J call TRBJ2-7; the table calls TRBD1, which could not be checked here. TRBV12-2 is marked as a pseudogene. The CDR3 is 15 amino acids. The CDR3 DNA reads TGTGCAAGTCGCTTACAGACAGGGTTTCCCTACGAGCAGTACTTC. Translation: CASRLQTGFPYEQYF.

The chain carries TRBV6-1 and TRBJ2-7, with 7 nucleotides matching TRBD1. Germline CDR1 and CDR2: MNHNS and SASEGT. J lost 1 base, V lost 6 bases, and 3 bases had no gene match. The CDR3 consists of 13 residues. The DNA for the CDR3 is TGTGCCAGCAGCCGGGACAGATCCTACGAGCAGTACTTC. Protein sequence: CASSRDRSYEQYF.

The gene calls are TRBV28 and TRBJ2-5; 7 bases are a match to TRBD1. V lost 1 base, J lost 4 bases, and 6 bases stayed unmatched. The CDR3 has 15 amino acids. The germline V gene has CDR1 MDHEN and CDR2 SYDVKM. CDR3 in amino acids: CASSLSQGTGETQYF. CDR3 nucleotides: TGTGCCAGCAGTTTATCACAGGGGACGGGAGAGACCCAGTACTTC.

This clone occurred a few times. The chain couples TRBV4-1 to TRBJ1-4, with D unresolved. The V end was cut by 0 bases, the J end by 1 base, with 6 bases between. Germline V gene lookup returns CDR1 MGHRA and CDR2 YSYEKL. This CDR3 is 15 amino acids long. DNA of the CDR3: TGCGCCAGCAGCCAAGATCGGGGAACTAATGAAAAACTGTTTTTT. It yields the protein CASSQDRGTNEKLFF.

Concerning this clone: The same CDR3 also results from other DNA sequences found in this sample. This rearrangement joins TRBV28 to TRBJ1-3; D may be TRBD1 (6 bases). Germline V gives CDR1 MDHEN, CDR2 SYDVKM. The CDR3 runs to 18 residues. V lost 5 bases to trimming and J lost 0 bases, with 20 bases between them. CDR3 DNA: TGTGCCAGCAGTAGATTACTCCTACAGGGTAGCTCTGGAAACACCATATATTTT. This codes for CASSRLLLQGSSGNTIYF.

DNA for the CDR3: TGCGCCAGCAGCTTCGGGGACAGGGCTACCGGGGAGCTGTTTTTT. Its translation is CASSFGDRATGELFF. The J gene is TRBJ2-2, the V gene TRBV5-1; 9 bases agree with TRBD1. Germline CDR1 and CDR2: SGHRS and YFSETQ. The CDR3 runs 15 residues. With V trimmed by 2 bases and J by 5 bases, 4 bases remained unmatched.

V and J are TRBV10-3 and TRBJ1-6; 7 positions agree with TRBD1. Germline V lookup: CDR1 ENHRY, CDR2 SYGVKD. This CDR3 contains 16 residues. J was trimmed by 7 bases and V by 6 bases; bases with no gene match: 12. The CDR3, as DNA: TGTGCCATCAGGGAGAGTTCCGGGACAGCAAATTCACCCCTCCACTTT. This encodes CAIRESSGTANSPLHF.

In the case of this clone: The CDR3 carries no conserved terminal phenylalanine or tryptophan, so it likely arises from a read error. The V gene is TRBV7-9, the J gene TRBJ2-3; D possibly corresponds to TRBD1 (7 bases). With 4 bases removed from V and 2 bases from J, the gap between germline ends came to 22 bases. The CDR3 contains 18 residues. CDR1 is SEHNR, CDR2 FQNEAQ, per germline (reference sequence). CDR3 region: CASSSRQGGPFITDTQYL. DNA for the CDR3: TGTGCCAGCAGCTCAAGGCAGGGGGGCCCCTTTATCACAGATACGCAGTATCTT.

This clone was counted a few times. The V gene is TRBV9, the J gene TRBJ1-1; 10 positions agree with TRBD1. This CDR3 region has 16 residues. The germline V gene encodes CDR1 SGDLS and CDR2 YYNGEE. J lost 4 bases, V lost 4 bases, and 10 bases had no gene match. The CDR3 here is CASSPPEGTGATEAFF. DNA of the CDR3: TGTGCCAGCAGCCCGCCGGAGGGGACAGGGGCCACTGAAGCTTTCTTT.

In regard to this clone: The germline gene is not matched at one end of the junction; a read error may be the cause. This sample includes further DNA sequences coding for the same CDR3. This sequence joins TRBV6-5 and TRBJ2-1; TRBD1 agrees at 9 bases. This CDR3 spans 15 amino acids. CDR1 and CDR2 from the germline V gene are MNHEY and SVGAGI. The CDR3 coding sequence is TGCGCCAGCAGTTACTCCGGACAGGGGTACAATGAGCAGTTCTTC. Amino acids: CASSYSGQGYNEQFF.

The chain employs TRBV6-1 and TRBJ2-5; TRBD2 might be the D (5 bases). TRBJ2-7 explains the end of the DNA better; the J call may be wrong. Looked up from germline, CDR1 is MNHNS and CDR2 is SASEGT. The CDR3 is made up of 14 amino acids. In DNA, the CDR3 is TGTGCCAGCAGGTGGGCGGGTCCTGCCTACGAGCAGTACTTC. Amino acids: CASRWAGPAYEQYF.

V is TRBV5-4 and J is TRBJ1-5, with D possibly TRBD1 on 6 matching bases. Germline-derived CDR1 and CDR2 are SGHNT and YYREEE (reference sequence). Trimming cost V 4 bases and J 2 bases, with 16 bases left between them. This CDR3 has 16 residues. CDR3 residues: CASSPQGQGGNQPQHF. In nucleotides, the CDR3 is TGTGCCAGCAGCCCACAGGGCCAAGGGGGCAATCAGCCCCAGCATTTT.

The rearrangement links TRBV7-9 to TRBJ2-7, with TRBD1 matching over 7 bases. CDR1 and CDR2 from the germline V gene are SEHNR and FQNEAQ (reference sequence). With 4 bases clipped from V and 2 bases from J, the junction kept 11 bases outside the gene matches. The CDR3 has 16 residues. CDR3 nucleotide sequence: TGTGCCAGCAGCTCGATAGACAGGGAGAAAACCTACGAGCAGTACTTC. As protein: CASSSIDREKTYEQYF.

The chain employs TRBV2 and TRBJ2-1, with D maybe TRBD2 (5 bases). CDR1 is SNHLY and CDR2 is FYNNEI in the germline V gene. There are 15 residues in the CDR3. Between the trimmed V and J ends, which lost 5 bases and 7 bases, there was a span of 18 bases. Written as DNA, the CDR3 is TGTGCCAGCAGTAAGGGTCGAGTCGGGGATAATGAGCAGTTCTTC. It specifies CASSKGRVGDNEQFF. Variable domain in full (rest from reference TRBV2 and TRBJ2-1): EPEVTQTPSHQVTQMGQEVILRCVPISNHLYFYWYRQILGQKVEFLVSFYNNEISEKSEIFDDQFSVERPDGSNFTLKIRSTKLEDSAMYFCASSKGRVGDNEQFFGPGTRLTVL.

The chain has TRBV18 and TRBJ2-1; 8 positions agree with TRBD1. The V and J ends lost 3 bases and 4 bases, in that order; junction bases with no gene match: 5. Germline CDR1 is KGHSH and CDR2 is LQKENI. This CDR3 is built from 15 residues. The CDR3 region is CASSPTGQVYNEQFF. CDR3 DNA sequence: TGTGCCAGCTCACCTACGGGACAGGTTTACAATGAGCAGTTCTTC.

The CDR3 DNA sequence: TGTGCCAGCAGGACGGGACAGGGGTCCGGGAGGTACGAGCAGTACTTC. It yields the protein CASRTGQGSGRYEQYF. The chain joins TRBV2 to TRBJ2-7; 10 bases line up with TRBD1. Germline CDR1 SNHLY, CDR2 FYNNEI. The CDR3 has 16 residues. Unmatched junction bases numbered 12, after V lost 6 bases and J lost 4 bases.

The gene calls are TRBV2 and TRBJ2-5; D is ambiguous. V shed 7 bases and J shed 2 bases, with 8 bases lying between them. The CDR3 totals 12 residues. Per the germline V gene, CDR1 is SNHLY and CDR2 is FYNNEI. CDR3 DNA sequence: TGTGCCAGCATCGCAGAACAAGAGACCCAGTACTTC. This sequence encodes CASIAEQETQYF.

A word on this clone: The sample contains more than one DNA sequence encoding this CDR3. The chain recombines TRBV18 with TRBJ2-5; D gene unclear. The CDR3 runs to 12 residues. V was shortened by 3 bases and J by 4 bases, with 6 bases between the two germline ends. The germline CDR1 and CDR2 sequences are KGHSH and LQKENI. DNA of the CDR3: TGTGCCAGCTCACCCCGCGGAGAGACCCAGTACTTC. Translation: CASSPRGETQYF.